Here is one TCR beta chain with its context. Its antigen is not identified. Repertoires were generated with immunoSEQ multiplex PCR, while TCRdb's copy carries only in-frame clones and drops some. Counted here are some 120,000 clones, 88% occurring once; the ten biggest clones make up approximately 8%. This record belongs to a study of T cell responses to AZD1222 COVID-19 vaccine. Study summary: Second-dose intervals of approximately 4 or approximately 12 weeks were pooled.

The study's findings and limits: Clonal diversity was possibly underestimated, and white British individuals and females predominated among donors. Targeting of unmutated variant regions was reportedly seen in nearly half of spike-specific TCRs.

V shed 3 bases and J shed 0 bases, with 9 bases lying between them. Per germline, CDR1 SGHAT and CDR2 FQNNGV. The CDR3 has 15 residues. This TCR was recovered from an adult in good health. The material was peripheral blood, obtained on day 0 of AZD1222 vaccination. The chain joins TRBV11-2 to TRBJ2-1; D is undetermined. The CDR3 sequence: CASSLVLSSYNEQFF. CDR3 DNA sequence: TGTGCCAGCAGCTTGGTGCTGAGCTCCTACAATGAGCAGTTCTTC. Full variable domain (remainder filled in from reference TRBV11-2 and TRBJ2-1): EAGVAQSPRYKIIEKRQSVAFWCNPISGHATLYWYQQILGQGPKLLIQFQNNGVVDDSQLPKDRFSAERLKGVDSTLKIQPAKLEDSAVYLCASSLVLSSYNEQFFGPGTRLTVL.